The entry that follows covers one TCR beta chain sequence. Its antigen is as yet unknown. This record belongs to a study of cytomegalovirus exposure and HLA in healthy donors. Broader study findings: Accounts indicate the classifier identified cytomegalovirus status with strong specificity and sensitivity.

Sequencing was performed with immunoSEQ multiplex PCR; in TCRdb, only in-frame clones are kept and a portion is missing. The sample yields approximately 58,000 clones, 85% to 95% seen once. Germline V CDR1 and CDR2: LGHNA, YSLEER. The V end was cut by 4 bases, the J end by 0 bases, with 12 bases between. The CDR3 totals 15 residues. Sequenced sample: PBMCs. The TCR sequence derives from a woman between 18 and 30 years old in good health and CMV-seropositive. The chain is built from TRBV4-3 and TRBJ1-2; D gene uncertain. As DNA, the CDR3 is TGCGCCAGCAGCCTCTGGCGGGCAGCTAACTATGGCTACACCTTC. Its protein product is CASSLWRAANYGYTF.